The rows below give T cell receptor beta chains drawn from one sample of a study of blood T cell repertoires in COVID-19. Some clones are missing from TCRdb's copy, which holds only in-frame ones; the method was immunoSEQ multiplex PCR. The sample records some 45,000 clones, around nine tenths being singletons. Sequenced sample: peripheral blood. These receptors all come from a human donor in a cohort sampled during active COVID-19. Each CDR3 is given with its conserved first and last residue. A D gene is named only where the DNA matches it firmly. Not every row has a clone size; where given, it reads once, few, many or a size class.

V	J	D	size	CDR3	DNA
TRBV18	TRBJ2-7	.	few	CASSENRVEQYF	TGTGCCAGCTCAGAGAACAGGGTCGAGCAGTACTTC
TRBV2	TRBJ1-1	TRBD1	.	CASSPGTEKAFF	TGTGCCAGCAGTCCCGGGACAGAGAAAGCTTTCTTT
TRBV6-2/TRBV6-3	TRBJ2-3	TRBD2	.	CASSYDGTNFNTDTQYF	TGTGCCAGCAGTTACGACGGGACTAACTTCAACACAGATACGCAGTATTTT
TRBV19	TRBJ2-7	.	.	CASSIDRQGYEQYF	TGTGCCAGTAGTATAGATCGCCAGGGGTACGAGCAGTACTTC
TRBV12-5	TRBJ2-7	.	.	CASGFQGPYEQYF	TGTGCTAGTGGTTTTCAGGGTCCCTACGAGCAGTACTTC
TRBV7-7	TRBJ1-1	TRBD1	.	CASSPRDRLMNTEAFF	TGTGCCAGCAGCCCACGGGACAGGCTTATGAACACTGAAGCTTTCTTT
TRBV7-7	TRBJ2-3	TRBD2	.	CASSLGPAGGGQGDTQYF	TGTGCCAGCAGCTTAGGTCCTGCCGGCGGGGGGCAAGGGGATACGCAGTATTTT
TRBV18	TRBJ2-7	TRBD2	once	CASSRASGTYEQYF	TGTGCCAGCTCACGGGCTAGCGGAACCTACGAGCAGTACTTC
TRBV3-1/TRBV3-2	TRBJ2-3	TRBD2	.	CASSRGGWTDTQYF	TGTGCCAGCTCCCGGGGGGGCTGGACAGATACGCAGTATTTT
TRBV28	TRBJ2-3	TRBD1	.	CASSSGQGSFQDTQYF	TGTGCCAGCAGTTCAGGACAGGGGTCGTTTCAAGATACGCAGTATTTT
TRBV4-2	TRBJ1-1	TRBD1	.	CASSPGQGNTEAFF	TGTGCCAGCAGCCCCGGACAGGGGAACACTGAAGCTTTCTTT
TRBV7-9	TRBJ1-3	TRBD1	.	CASTGTGGAYTIYF	TGTGCCAGCACCGGGACAGGGGGCGCATACACCATATATTTT